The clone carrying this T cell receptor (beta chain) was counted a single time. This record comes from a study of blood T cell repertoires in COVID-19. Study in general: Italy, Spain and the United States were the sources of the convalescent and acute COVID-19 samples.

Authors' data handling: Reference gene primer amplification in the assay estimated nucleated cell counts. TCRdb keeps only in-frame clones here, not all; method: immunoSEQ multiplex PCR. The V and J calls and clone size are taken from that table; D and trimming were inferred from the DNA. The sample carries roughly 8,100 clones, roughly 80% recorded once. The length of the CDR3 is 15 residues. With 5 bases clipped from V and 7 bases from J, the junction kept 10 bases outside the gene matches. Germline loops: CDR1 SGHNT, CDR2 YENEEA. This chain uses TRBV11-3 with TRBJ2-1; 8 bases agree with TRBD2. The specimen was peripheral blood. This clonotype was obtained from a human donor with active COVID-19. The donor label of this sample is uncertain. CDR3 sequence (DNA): TGTGCCAGCAGCACCGGGACTAGGAGGGGGAATGAGCAGTTCTTC. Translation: CASSTGTRRGNEQFF.